This T cell receptor beta chain derives from a study of cytomegalovirus exposure and HLA in healthy donors. The wider study: Of the donors genotyped, several hundred in all, 75% to 85% fell in the Caucasian-associated ancestry cluster. General observations from the study: A link between a missense DCLRE1C variant and TCR beta V- and J-gene trimming emerged from a later analysis. Available immune exposure information was restricted to CMV serostatus only.

A single count supports this clone. Its target is unknown. This PCR relied on a set of 60 Vbeta primers and 13 Jbeta primers. The data were produced by immunoSEQ multiplex PCR, yet TCRdb's version contains in-frame clones alone and is incomplete. The table has about 140,000 clones, 82% seen once; the top ten hold around 3.7%. From germline, CDR1 is SGHTA and CDR2 FQGTGA. The CDR3 is 16 amino acids. The V and J ends lost 5 bases and 2 bases respectively, with 18 bases between them. The source is a male donor in good health and CMV-seronegative. Sequencing was carried out using PBMCs. The chain recombines TRBV7-3 with TRBJ1-2; D is uncertain. The CDR3 DNA sequence: TGTGCCAGCAGCCCCTCTCCACACGTCGTCAACTATGGCTACACCTTC. Amino acids: CASSPSPHVVNYGYTF.